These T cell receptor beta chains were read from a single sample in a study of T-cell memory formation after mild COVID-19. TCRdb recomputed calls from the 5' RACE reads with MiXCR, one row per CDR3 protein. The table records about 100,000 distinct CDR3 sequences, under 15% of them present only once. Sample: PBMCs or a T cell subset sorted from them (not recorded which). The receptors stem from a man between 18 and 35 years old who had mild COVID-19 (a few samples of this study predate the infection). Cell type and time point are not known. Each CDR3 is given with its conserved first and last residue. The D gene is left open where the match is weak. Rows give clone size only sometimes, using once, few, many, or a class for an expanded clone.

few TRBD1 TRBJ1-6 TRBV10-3 TGTGCCATCAGTGAGATCCTTCCGGGACAGGGGGTAGGTTATTCACCCCTCCACTTT CAISEILPGQGVGYSPLHF
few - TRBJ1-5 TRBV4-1 TGCGCCAGCAGCCCTCCCGGGTTAGATCAGCCCCAGCATTTT CASSPPGLDQPQHF
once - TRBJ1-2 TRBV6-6 TGTGCCAGCAGTTACACGGTCGGTAACTATGGCTACACCTTC CASSYTVGNYGYTF
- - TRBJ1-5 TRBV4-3 TGCGCCAGCAGCCAAGAGTGGGGGGGCCATCAGCCCCAGCATTTT CASSQEWGGHQPQHF
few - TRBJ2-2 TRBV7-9 TGTGCCAGCAGCTCGACTGGAGAGACCGGGGAGCTGTTTTTT CASSSTGETGELFF
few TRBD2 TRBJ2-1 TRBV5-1 TGCGCCAGCGAGGAGGAAGCGGGGGGGAGTAATGAGCAGTTCTTC CASEEEAGGSNEQFF
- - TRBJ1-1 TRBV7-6 TGTGCCAGCAGCTTAGCTGGAGGGCCGGGGGGAACTGAAGCTTTCTTT CASSLAGGPGGTEAFF
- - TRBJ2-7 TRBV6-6 TGTGCCAGCAGCCAGTCCAGGTTTACCTACGAGCAGTACTTC CASSQSRFTYEQYF
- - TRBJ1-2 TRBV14 TGTGCCAGCAGCCACGGACCTTCCTATGGCTACACCTTC CASSHGPSYGYTF
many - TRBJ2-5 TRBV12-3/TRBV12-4 TGTGCCAGCAGTTTTTCGGAGACCCAGTACTTC CASSFSETQYF
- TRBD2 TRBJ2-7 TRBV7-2 TGTGCCAGCAGTCCTAGCGGGGGGGCGGGGGAGCAGTACTTC CASSPSGGAGEQYF
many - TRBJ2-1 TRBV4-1 TGCGCCAGCAGCCAAGCCCAGAATGAGCAGTTCTTC CASSQAQNEQFF
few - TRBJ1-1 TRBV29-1 TGCAGCGTCCACCTGGTAGCAGGGATGAACACTGAAGCTTTCTTT CSVHLVAGMNTEAFF
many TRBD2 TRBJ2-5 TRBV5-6 TGTGCCAGCAGCTTGCAAACTAGCGGGGTAGAGACCCAGTACTTC CASSLQTSGVETQYF
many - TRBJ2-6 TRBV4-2 TGTGCCAGCAGCTCCCCGGTTGGGTTATCTGGGGCCAACGTCCTGACTTTC CASSSPVGLSGANVLTF
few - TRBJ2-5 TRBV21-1 TGTGCCAGCAGCGATACCCGTTGGTCCCTGTGGGGAGGAGAGACCCAGTACTTC CASSDTRWSLWGGETQYF
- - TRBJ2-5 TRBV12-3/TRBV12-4 TGTGCCACATCGGGTGGAGAGACCCAGTACTTC CATSGGETQYF
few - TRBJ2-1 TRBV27 TGTGCCAGCAGTCTTGATGGAATGTCCTACAATGAGCAGTTCTTC CASSLDGMSYNEQFF
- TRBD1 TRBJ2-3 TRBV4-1 TGCGCCAGCAGCCGTAGGACAGGGGACATCTCGGGCACAGATACGCAGTATTTT CASSRRTGDISGTDTQYF
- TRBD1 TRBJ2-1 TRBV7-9 TGTGCCAGCAGCTCCCGGGGAGGGACAGGGATCTATGAGCAGTTCTTC CASSSRGGTGIYEQFF
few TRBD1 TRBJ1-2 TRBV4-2 TGTGCCAGCAGCCCACTAGGACAGGGAGGGAACTATGGCTACACCTTC CASSPLGQGGNYGYTF
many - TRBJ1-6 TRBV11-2 TGTGCCAGCAGCGCGGAAGGGGGGGTGGCCCTCCACTTT CASSAEGGVALHF
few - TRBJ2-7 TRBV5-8 TGTGCCAGCAGCTTGGGACGGGAGTACGAGCAGTACTTC CASSLGREYEQYF
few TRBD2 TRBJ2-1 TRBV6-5 TGTGCCAGCAGTTACTCGAAGGCGGGGGGGCCCAATGAGCAGTTCTTC CASSYSKAGGPNEQFF
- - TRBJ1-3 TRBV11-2 TGTGCCAGCAGCTTAGGGGATAGTGGAAACACCATATATTTT CASSLGDSGNTIYF
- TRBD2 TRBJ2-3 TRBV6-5 TGTGCCAGCAGTCCTAGCGGGGGGGTAACAGATACGCAGTATTTT CASSPSGGVTDTQYF
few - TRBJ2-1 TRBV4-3 TGCGCCAGCAGCCGTCTACGGGACCTCCAAAACAATGAGCAGTTCTTC CASSRLRDLQNNEQFF
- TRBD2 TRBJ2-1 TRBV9 TGTGCCAGCAGCGCTAGCGGGGGGGCGTCCGAGCAGTTCTTC CASSASGGASEQFF
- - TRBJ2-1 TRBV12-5 TGTGCTAGTGGTTTGTGGGACTCTAGATTCGATGAGCAGTTCTTC CASGLWDSRFDEQFF
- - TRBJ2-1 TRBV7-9 TGTGCCAGCAGCTTAGGCCGGGACTCCTACAATGAGCAGTTCTTC CASSLGRDSYNEQFF